A selection of T cell receptor beta chains follows, all from one sample in a study of cytomegalovirus exposure and HLA in healthy donors. Clones were read by immunoSEQ multiplex PCR, and TCRdb kept only the in-frame ones, dropping some. The table lists roughly 130,000 clones, over 75% of them singletons. The sequenced sample was PBMCs. The receptors come from a woman aged 35 to 49 in good health and CMV-seropositive. Each CDR3 is given with its conserved first and last residue. D genes are given only for firm matches.

CDR3 DNA	CDR3 protein	V gene	J gene	D gene
TGTGCCAGCAGCTTGGTAGGACAGGGAAACACTGAAGCTTTCTTT	CASSLVGQGNTEAFF	TRBV5-4	TRBJ1-1	TRBD1
TGTGCCAGCATCGGTGGGAGTTGGGATACGCAGTATTTT	CASIGGSWDTQYF	TRBV2	TRBJ2-3	-
TGTGCCAGCAGGACAATGGGGCATTCACCCCTCCACTTT	CASRTMGHSPLHF	TRBV6-5	TRBJ1-6	-
TGTGCCAGCAGCTTGAAAGCCGGAGGGACTGAAGCTTTCTTT	CASSLKAGGTEAFF	TRBV7-3	TRBJ1-1	-
TGTGCCAGCAGTGGTCTACAGGGGAATGAAAAACTGTTTTTT	CASSGLQGNEKLFF	TRBV2	TRBJ1-4	TRBD1
TGTGCCAGCAGCTTAGTTGGGACTCTCGACGAGCAGTACTTC	CASSLVGTLDEQYF	TRBV11-1	TRBJ2-7	-
TGCGCCAGAATCATTGACGACAGGGATCTTGCCTACAATGAGCAGTTCTTC	CARIIDDRDLAYNEQFF	TRBV10-1	TRBJ2-1	TRBD1
TGTGCCAATAGCGACCGGGACAGGGGGGTCAATGAGCAGTTCTTC	CANSDRDRGVNEQFF	TRBV10-3	TRBJ2-1	TRBD1
TGTGCCAGCAGTTTCTCCCATACCGGTTTTGGAAACACCATATATTTT	CASSFSHTGFGNTIYF	TRBV6-5	TRBJ1-3	-
TGTGCCAGTAGCACCGCCACGGAATACAGGGGTCAACAGACCCAGTACTTC	CASSTATEYRGQQTQYF	TRBV19	TRBJ2-5	TRBD1